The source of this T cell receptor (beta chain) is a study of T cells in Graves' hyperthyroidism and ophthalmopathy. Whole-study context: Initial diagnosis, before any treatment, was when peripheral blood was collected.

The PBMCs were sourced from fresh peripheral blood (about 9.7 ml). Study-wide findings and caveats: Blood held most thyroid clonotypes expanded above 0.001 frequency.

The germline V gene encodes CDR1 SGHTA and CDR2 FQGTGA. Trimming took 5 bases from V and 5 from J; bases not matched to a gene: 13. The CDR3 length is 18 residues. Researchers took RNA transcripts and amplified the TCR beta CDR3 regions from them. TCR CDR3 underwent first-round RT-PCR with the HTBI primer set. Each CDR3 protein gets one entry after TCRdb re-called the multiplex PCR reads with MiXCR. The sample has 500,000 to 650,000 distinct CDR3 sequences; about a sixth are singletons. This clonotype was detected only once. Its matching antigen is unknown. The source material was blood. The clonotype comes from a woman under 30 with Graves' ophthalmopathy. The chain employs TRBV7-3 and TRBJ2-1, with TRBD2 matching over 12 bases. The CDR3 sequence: CASSPLGGGLAGHNEQFF. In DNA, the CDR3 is TGTGCCAGCAGCCCCCTCGGGGGTGGACTAGCGGGACACAATGAGCAGTTCTTC.